This passage covers 6 T cell receptor beta chains from one sample sequenced in a study of T cell repertoires in cytomegalovirus infection. A single record per CDR3 protein comes from TCRdb applying MiXCR to the reads. The sample has approximately 500,000 distinct CDR3 sequences, approximately 25% seen once. Sequencing was carried out using PBMCs. The source of these receptors is a human donor in good health (CMV status not recorded). Some clones in this sample may be carry-over from other donors' samples.

In this sample, this clonotype turned up once. V gene TRBV2 combines with J gene TRBJ1-5; 7 bases line up with TRBD1. V shed 7 bases and J 7 bases; nucleotides not matched to a gene: 10. This CDR3 spans 14 amino acids. The V gene's germline CDR1 is SNHLY and CDR2 FYNNEI. The DNA for the CDR3 is TGTGCCAGCAACCGGGGACAGCGTGAACAGCCCCAGCATTTT. Residues: CASNRGQREQPQHF.

The sample holds a few counts of this clonotype. The V gene is TRBV7-8, the J gene TRBJ2-1; 8 bases are a match to TRBD2. There are 14 residues in the CDR3. V was clipped by 8 bases and J by 7 bases; unmatched bases: 10. Germline V CDR1 and CDR2: SGHVS, FQNEAQ. Here the CDR3 DNA reads TGTGCCAGCGGTCAGCGGGAGAATTCGAATGAGCAGTTCTTC. Protein sequence: CASGQRENSNEQFF.

The V and J genes are TRBV6-5 and TRBJ2-1, with TRBD2 identical over 7 bases. CDR1 is MNHEY and CDR2 is SVGAGI in the germline V gene. J lost 0 bases, V lost 1 base, and 6 bases had no gene match. The CDR3 has 17 amino acids. The CDR3 coding sequence is TGTGCCAGCAGTTACTTGGCTAGCGGTCGCTCCTACAATGAGCAGTTCTTC. Protein: CASSYLASGRSYNEQFF.

The chain combines TRBV5-1 with TRBJ2-2; 9 bases are a match to TRBD2. Germline loops: CDR1 SGHRS, CDR2 YFSETQ. After removal of 1 base from V and 5 bases from J, the junction contained 3 bases not matched to a gene. The CDR3 spans 15 residues. Written as DNA, the CDR3 is TGCGCCAGCAGCTTGCTAGCGGGACAGACCGGGGAGCTGTTTTTT. As protein: CASSLLAGQTGELFF.

The J gene is TRBJ2-7, the V gene TRBV7-2; D may be TRBD1 (5 bases). In germline, CDR1 is SGHTA, CDR2 FQGNSA. The V gene lost 2 bases and the J gene lost 1 base, with 9 bases spanning the gap. CDR3 length: 14 residues. The CDR3 loop reads CASSLQAGSYEQYV. The CDR3 nucleotides read TGTGCCAGCAGCTTACAGGCAGGGTCCTACGAGCAGTACGTC.

This clonotype was seen at least ten times. The genes are TRBV6-1 and TRBJ2-7; D unresolved. Germline V gene lookup returns CDR1 MNHNS and CDR2 SASEGT. CDR3 size: 13 residues. Trimming removed 4 bases from V and 0 bases from J, with 7 bases in between. The CDR3 spells CASSARSSYEQYV. CDR3 DNA: TGTGCCAGCAGTGCCCGGAGCTCCTACGAGCAGTACGTC.